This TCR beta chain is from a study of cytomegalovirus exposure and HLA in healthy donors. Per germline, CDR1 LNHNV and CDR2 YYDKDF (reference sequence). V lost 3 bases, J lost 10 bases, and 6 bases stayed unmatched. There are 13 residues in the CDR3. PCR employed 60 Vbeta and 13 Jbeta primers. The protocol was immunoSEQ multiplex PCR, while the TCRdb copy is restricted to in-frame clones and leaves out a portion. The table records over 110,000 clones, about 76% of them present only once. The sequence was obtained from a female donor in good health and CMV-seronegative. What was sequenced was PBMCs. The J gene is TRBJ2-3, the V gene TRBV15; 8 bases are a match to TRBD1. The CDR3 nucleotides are TGTGCCACCAGCAGGGTTGACAGGGGCCCGCAGTATTTT. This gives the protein CATSRVDRGPQYF.